This record covers a single T cell receptor beta chain. Its matching antigen is unknown. A single record per CDR3 protein comes from TCRdb applying MiXCR to the reads. The sample has hundreds of thousands of distinct CDR3 sequences, approximately 31% seen once. This record comes from a study of T cell repertoires in cytomegalovirus infection. Study-wide background: From public TCR beta signatures came an indication of both CMV infection and matching HLA type.

Study outcomes and limitations: HLA-C-restricted TCR beta clonotypes specific for CMV led the ex vivo response. Cumulative public TCR beta family frequency identified CMV carriers with the relevant HLA.

The V end lost 0 bases, the J end lost 6 bases, and 14 bases lay between the germline ends. The germline gives CDR1 LNHNV, CDR2 YYDKDF (reference sequence). The CDR3 covers 15 residues. V usage is TRBV15 and J usage is TRBJ1-2; the D gene is possibly TRBD1 (6 bases). The sequence was obtained from a human donor in good health (CMV status not recorded). Some clones in this sample may be carry-over from other donors' samples. The sequenced sample consisted of PBMCs. CDR3 DNA: TGTGCCACCAGCAGAGATACAAATCAGGGGAATGGCTACACCTTC. This translates into CATSRDTNQGNGYTF.